The sequence of this TCR beta chain was determined in a study of blood T cell repertoires in COVID-19. V was trimmed by 6 bases and J by 7 bases, leaving 15 bases between them. The CDR3 has 13 amino acids. The germline CDR1 and CDR2 sequences are MNHNY and SVGAGI (reference sequence). Profiled with immunoSEQ multiplex PCR; TCRdb holds only in-frame clones, not every one. Among some 350,000 clones listed, around 91% were seen once. This receptor was obtained from a woman aged 18 to 35 who had recovered from COVID-19. This chain joins TRBV6-6 and TRBJ1-2; tentative D call: TRBD1 (6 bases). Sequencing input: peripheral blood. Here the CDR3 reads CASSLQGFRGYTF. CDR3 DNA sequence: TGTGCCAGCAGCCTTCAGGGGTTCCGTGGCTACACCTTC.